Below are 10 T cell receptor beta chains sequenced from a single sample in a study of blood T cells in healthy people across ages. It was with a sample-barcoded 5' primer and a J-beta primer mix that a second PCR of roughly 7 to 12 cycles was run. In TCRdb, the 5' RACE reads were re-called with MiXCR into one record per CDR3 protein. The table lists just over 800,000 distinct CDR3 sequences, 60% to 80% of them singletons. Sequenced sample: blood. All receptors derive from a man aged 30 to 39 in good health.

The genes are TRBV20-1 and TRBJ2-7; unclear D gene. With 6 bases removed from V and 6 bases from J, the gap between germline ends came to 12 bases. Germline assignment: CDR1 DFQATT and CDR2 SNEGSKA (reference sequence). This CDR3 has 11 amino acids. The CDR3 here is CSASLVFEQYF. CDR3 DNA: TGCAGTGCCTCACTCGTCTTCGAGCAGTACTTC.

The rearrangement uses TRBV7-9 and TRBJ2-3; 11 nucleotides line up with TRBD1. Germline V CDR1 and CDR2: SEHNR, FQNEAQ (reference sequence). Germline trimming cut 3 bases from V and 4 bases from J; bases unmatched to any gene: 3. This CDR3 spans 15 amino acids. The CDR3 region is CASSFWDRGADTQYF. In nucleotides, the CDR3 is TGTGCCAGCAGCTTCTGGGACAGGGGGGCAGATACGCAGTATTTT.

This chain links TRBV10-3 with TRBJ2-7; 12 positions agree with TRBD1. In germline, CDR1 is ENHRY, CDR2 SYGVKD. This CDR3 has 18 residues. The ends lost 3 bases at V and 4 bases at J; junction bases unmatched: 13. CDR3 amino acids: CAISERVLLGQGAYEQYF. In DNA, the CDR3 is TGTGCCATCAGTGAAAGGGTGTTATTGGGACAGGGGGCGTACGAGCAGTACTTC.

This clonotype came up once. This chain connects TRBV5-1 to TRBJ2-3, with D unresolved. The CDR3 is 14 amino acids. The ends were cut back, 3 bases at V and 1 base at J, with 9 bases in the middle. CDR1 SGHRS and CDR2 YFSETQ come from the germline V gene. CDR3 residues: CASSSEQGTDTQYF. The CDR3 nucleotides are TGCGCCAGCAGCTCGGAGCAGGGCACAGATACGCAGTATTTT.

The chain uses TRBV20-1 and TRBJ1-5; TRBD1 is a possible D gene (5 bases). Deletions cut 4 bases from V and 10 bases from J, with 17 bases between. Germline V gene lookup returns CDR1 DFQATT and CDR2 SNEGSKA (reference sequence). This CDR3 has 13 amino acids. The CDR3 sequence: CSATATLGGPQHF. The CDR3 DNA reads as TGCAGTGCTACAGCTACCTTGGGGGGACCCCAGCATTTT.

In DNA form, the CDR3 reads TGCAGCGTTGATGATAGCTCCTACGAGCAGTACTTC. This sequence encodes CSVDDSSYEQYF. The chain couples TRBV29-1 to TRBJ2-7; D uncertain. The CDR3 contains 12 residues. CDR1 and CDR2 from the germline V gene are SQVTM and ANQGSEA. The V and J ends lost 3 bases and 0 bases respectively, with 6 bases between them.

The table lists this clonotype with a few counts. The chain couples TRBV6-1 to TRBJ2-1; 8 bases map to TRBD2. Germline trimming cut 3 bases from V and 10 bases from J; bases unmatched to any gene: 17. Germline V gives CDR1 MNHNS, CDR2 SASEGT. This CDR3 has 17 residues. CDR3 loop: CASSDRIAAELAEEQFF. CDR3 nucleotides: TGTGCCAGCAGTGACCGCATAGCCGCCGAACTAGCGGAAGAGCAGTTCTTC.

Turning to this clonotype: No conserved phenylalanine or tryptophan is present at the end of the CDR3, so a read error is the likely explanation. It is unclear where the CDR3 begins or ends on the DNA, so no DNA is shown, and the CDR3 is as TCRdb lists it. The gene calls are TRBV28 and TRBJ1-2. The CDR3 length is 12 residues, termini included. The germline gives CDR1 MDHEN, CDR2 SYDVKM. The CDR3 is CASSLGVHGYAS.

The chain uses TRBV4-2 and TRBJ2-1; D gene ambiguous. Germline V gene data show CDR1 as LGHNA and CDR2 as YNFKEQ. Trimming left V 2 bases short and J 10 bases short, with 9 bases between. This CDR3 spans 12 amino acids. CDR3 sequence reads: CASSQPHPEQFF. The CDR3 DNA is TGTGCCAGCAGCCAACCCCATCCAGAGCAGTTCTTC.

The chain carries TRBV2 and TRBJ2-1; TRBD1 or TRBD2 may be the D gene (6 bases each). Germline loops: CDR1 SNHLY, CDR2 FYNNEI. Trimming took 3 bases from V and 1 from J, leaving 13 bases between them. CDR3 length equals 16 residues. The CDR3 nucleotides are TGTGCCAGCAGTGAGAGGGGGGATAGATCCTACAATGAGCAGTTCTTC. Protein product: CASSERGDRSYNEQFF.